The clone carrying this T cell receptor (beta chain) has at least ten counts. What it binds is unknown. The CDR3 end falls 3 residues outside the read, so it is completed with the germline J gene. The table came from immunoSEQ multiplex PCR; TCRdb's copy has only in-frame clones and leaves some out. This sample carries around 32,000 clones, none of them present only once. CDR3 length: 15 residues. Germline loops: CDR1 LNHDA, CDR2 SQIVND (reference sequence). V lost 3 bases and J 1 base, leaving 12 bases between the germline ends. Most patients and controls had Caucasian heritage. Heparinized whole blood, 5 to 8 ml, came from each donor. This specimen comes from a study of T cell clonality in common variable immunodeficiency. Study-wide results and caveats: Common variable immunodeficiency TCR beta sequences reportedly had fewer deletions and N-nucleotide insertions.

The origin of this receptor is a person aged 18 to 75 in good health. Sequences were obtained from peripheral blood mononuclear cells. The chain has TRBV19 and TRBJ1-1; D might be TRBD1 (6 bases). The CDR3 region is CASSIGGTWNTEAFF. Partial CDR3 DNA: TGTGCCAGTAGTATTGGCGGGACATGGAACACTGAA.